This T cell receptor (beta chain) is from a study of blood T cell repertoires in COVID-19. The CDR3 is made up of 15 amino acids. V dropped 3 bases and J dropped 1 base, with 12 bases sitting between them. The germline CDR1 and CDR2 sequences are MGHRA and YSYEKL. Some clones are missing from TCRdb's copy, which holds only in-frame ones; the method was immunoSEQ multiplex PCR. The repertoire holds fewer than 25,000 clones, with over 80% as singletons. The specimen was peripheral blood. The rearrangement uses TRBV4-1 and TRBJ1-1, with D possibly being TRBD1 (5 bases). The TCR originated in a human donor with active COVID-19. The donor label of this sample is uncertain. CDR3 sequence reads: CASSQFTGGNTEAFF. DNA for the CDR3: TGCGCCAGCAGCCAGTTCACCGGGGGGAACACTGAAGCTTTCTTT.